These T cell receptor beta chains were read from a single sample in a study of T cell changes during pregnancy in multiple sclerosis. Assay used: immunoSEQ multiplex PCR; TCRdb lists only in-frame clones, some missing. Of roughly 50,000 clones listed, 80% to 95% were seen once; the top ten hold less than 0.45%. The sequenced sample was CD4+ T cells from peripheral blood mononuclear cells, obtained after pregnancy. These receptor sequences come from a female donor with multiple sclerosis, enrolled in a pregnancy study. Both conserved end residues are part of each CDR3. D genes are given only for firm matches. Rows may omit the clone size; those that give it use once, few, many or a size class.

clone_size j_call v_call d_call cdr3_nt cdr3_aa
NA TRBJ2-1 TRBV7-8 TRBD2 TGTGCCAGCAGCTTACCCCCCCCCTGGGCTAGCGGGAGGGTCAATGAGCAGTTCTTC CASSLPPPWASGRVNEQFF
NA TRBJ1-1 TRBV28 NA TGTGCCAGCAGTTCCCTCGCCACGGGGGGCGGAACTGAAGCTTTCTTT CASSSLATGGGTEAFF
NA TRBJ2-1 TRBV9 TRBD2 TGTGCCAGTTCCGGGACTAGCGGCTACTACAATGAGCAGTTCTTC CASSGTSGYYNEQFF
NA TRBJ1-3 TRBV18 TRBD1 TGTGCCAGCTCGCAGGGACAGGGGACTGGAAACACCATATATTTT CASSQGQGTGNTIYF
NA TRBJ1-4 TRBV28 TRBD1 TGTGCCAGCAGTTTGGGTCAGGGGGCAAGGTTTGAAAAACTGTTTTTT CASSLGQGARFEKLFF
NA TRBJ2-7 TRBV11-3 TRBD1 TGTGCCAGCAGCCCAGGGGGACCGCACAGCTCCTACGAGCAGTACTTC CASSPGGPHSSYEQYF
NA TRBJ1-1 TRBV4-2 NA TGTGCCAGCAGCCCCCTAGGACAGGAAGCTTTCTTT CASSPLGQEAFF
NA TRBJ2-2 TRBV5-1 NA TGCGCCAGCAGCTTACCGACAGCTTACACCGGGGAGCTGTTTTTT CASSLPTAYTGELFF
NA TRBJ2-7 TRBV30 TRBD1 TGTGCCTGGGCCTCGGGACAGGGGAGGAGGAACGAGCAGTACTTC CAWASGQGRRNEQYF
once TRBJ1-1 TRBV18 NA TGTGCCAGCTCACCGCTGCAGGGGCTGAACACTGAAGCTTTCTTT CASSPLQGLNTEAFF
NA TRBJ2-1 TRBV28 NA TGTGCCAGCAGTACCCCGTTAGGGGTAGGCTCCTACAATGAGCAGTTCTTC CASSTPLGVGSYNEQFF
NA TRBJ1-5 TRBV5-1 NA TGCGCCAGCAGCTTGGGGTGGGGGCGAGGTCAGCCCCAGCATTTT CASSLGWGRGQPQHF
NA TRBJ1-3 TRBV7-2 TRBD1 TGTGCCAGCAGCTTAGCACCCCAGGGGGCGGGAAACACCATATATTTT CASSLAPQGAGNTIYF
NA TRBJ1-1 TRBV6-5 NA TGTGCCAGCAGTTACTCGAACAGGGTCGGCACTGAAGCTTTCTTT CASSYSNRVGTEAFF
NA TRBJ2-1 TRBV10-3 TRBD1 TGTGCCATCAGAGGACAGGGAGAAAGCGTCGGTGAGCAGTTCTTC CAIRGQGESVGEQFF
once TRBJ2-7 TRBV5-1 TRBD1 TGCGCCAGCAGCGCCAGACAGGGCTACGAGCAGTACTTC CASSARQGYEQYF
NA TRBJ1-5 TRBV6-6 NA TGTGCCAGCAGAGGAGCCCTAATAAATCAGCCCCAGCATTTT CASRGALINQPQHF
once TRBJ1-2 TRBV19 TRBD1 TGTGCCAGTAGGACGACAGGGAACTATGGCTACACCTTC CASRTTGNYGYTF
NA TRBJ2-1 TRBV27 NA TGTGCCAGCAGTTTAAGAGCAGGGGTGGGCAATGAGCAGTTCTTC CASSLRAGVGNEQFF
NA TRBJ2-2 TRBV11-2 NA TGTGCCAGCAGCTTAAATTTAGAGGGAGCGGTCACCGGGGAGCTGTTTTTT CASSLNLEGAVTGELFF
NA TRBJ2-1 TRBV7-3 TRBD2 TGTGCCAGCAGCCCCCCGGGACTAGCGGAGCAGTTCTTC CASSPPGLAEQFF
NA TRBJ1-1 TRBV5-1 TRBD1 TGCGCCAGCAGCTTGGGATACACAGGGGCCAACACTGAAGCTTTCTTT CASSLGYTGANTEAFF
NA TRBJ2-5 TRBV28 NA TGTGCCAGCAGTCTTCGTCCTTCCTCCCAGTACTTC CASSLRPSSQYF
NA TRBJ1-1 TRBV7-8 TRBD1 TGTGCCAGCAGAGAGAGACAGGGGCCCTCAAGTGCTTTCTTT CASRERQGPSSAFF
NA TRBJ2-2 TRBV11-1 NA TGTGCCAGCAGCTTAGCTGGGGGGAAAAACACCGGGGAGCTGTTTTTT CASSLAGGKNTGELFF
NA TRBJ2-7 TRBV7-6 NA TGTGCCAGCAGCTTAGGAGGGCACGAGCAGTACTTC CASSLGGHEQYF
NA TRBJ1-3 TRBV19 NA TGTGCCAGTAGTATAGTAGCCGCTGGAAACACCATATATTTT CASSIVAAGNTIYF
NA TRBJ1-5 TRBV19 NA TGTGCCAGTAGCACAGGACAGACGATCAATCAGCCCCAGCATTTT CASSTGQTINQPQHF
NA TRBJ2-5 TRBV7-2 TRBD2 TGTGCCAGCAGCTTAGGATCCCAGCGGGGAGAGACCCAGTACTTC CASSLGSQRGETQYF
NA TRBJ2-3 TRBV28 NA TGTGCCAGCACCGAAGCTGCTACTAGCACAGATACGCAGTATTTT CASTEAATSTDTQYF
NA TRBJ2-5 TRBV30 NA TGTGCCTGGAGTTATCGGGAAGAGACCCAGTACTTC CAWSYREETQYF
NA TRBJ2-1 TRBV25-1 TRBD2 TGTGCCAGCACGCTAGCGGCTTACAATGAGCAGTTCTTC CASTLAAYNEQFF
few TRBJ1-3 TRBV30 NA TGTGCCTGCGTCGACTGGGGGGGGATCTCTGGAAACACCATATATTTT CACVDWGGISGNTIYF
once TRBJ1-2 TRBV6-5 NA TGTGCCAGCAGCCGGACAGTGTCTTCCTATGGCTACACCTTC CASSRTVSSYGYTF
NA TRBJ2-1 TRBV11-2 TRBD2 TGTGCCAGCAGCTTATCACTAGCGGGGCGGGGTGAGCAGTTCTTC CASSLSLAGRGEQFF
NA TRBJ1-5 TRBV6-5 NA TGTGCCAGCAGTGGACAGCTCAATCAGCCCCAGCATTTT CASSGQLNQPQHF
once TRBJ1-2 TRBV5-1 NA TGCGCCAGCAGCTTGGACCCAACAGGGATCAACTATGGCTACACCTTC CASSLDPTGINYGYTF
NA TRBJ2-7 TRBV6-5 TRBD1 TGTGCCAGCAGCCGACAGGGGGCCACCTACGAGCAGTACTTC CASSRQGATYEQYF
NA TRBJ2-2 TRBV5-1 TRBD2 TGCGCCAGTTACCTAGCGGGCCCCTCTGACACCGGGGAGCTGTTTTTT CASYLAGPSDTGELFF
NA TRBJ1-2 TRBV19 NA TGTGCCAGTAGCCCGGGAGCAGTAGGGTATGGCTACACCTTC CASSPGAVGYGYTF
NA TRBJ1-6 TRBV6-5 TRBD1 TGTGCCAGCAGTGGAGGACAGGTTCTTTCACCCCTCCACTTT CASSGGQVLSPLHF
NA TRBJ2-2 TRBV9 NA TGTGCCAGCAGCGTAGGAAGGTCTGGAGGGACTTACACCGGGGAGCTGTTTTTT CASSVGRSGGTYTGELFF
NA TRBJ1-1 TRBV6-5 TRBD1 TGTGCCAGCAGAAGGACAGGGGCTGAGGCTTTCTTT CASRRTGAEAFF
NA TRBJ2-4 TRBV7-2 TRBD2 TGTGCCAGCAGCTTAAGCAGCGGGAGTACCAAAAACATTCAGTACTTC CASSLSSGSTKNIQYF
few TRBJ2-7 TRBV5-1 NA TGCGCCAGCGCACAGGGAGACTACGAGCAGTACTTC CASAQGDYEQYF
once TRBJ2-1 TRBV9 TRBD2 TGTGCCAGCAGCGTGGTAGCGGGAGAGTCCTACAATGAGCAGTTCTTC CASSVVAGESYNEQFF
NA TRBJ2-2 TRBV5-1 TRBD2 TGCGCCAGCAGCTCGCGGGGACTAGCGGGAGGCGGGGAGCTGTTTTTT CASSSRGLAGGGELFF
NA TRBJ1-5 TRBV30 NA TGTGCCTGGACCCAGGGACTTGATCAGCCCCAGCATTTT CAWTQGLDQPQHF
NA TRBJ2-1 TRBV2 TRBD2 TGTGCCAGCAGTCTAAACCCGGGACTAGCGGGAGGGGGGATTGAGCAGTTCTTC CASSLNPGLAGGGIEQFF
NA TRBJ1-1 TRBV18 NA TGTGCCAGCTCACGATCCCAGGGTCCGGTGAACACTGAAGCTTTCTTT CASSRSQGPVNTEAFF
NA TRBJ1-4 TRBV5-1 NA TGCGCCAGCAGCCGGATCGGGGTCTTTAATGAAAAACTGTTTTTT CASSRIGVFNEKLFF
NA TRBJ2-7 TRBV6-1 NA TGTGCCAGCAGTGAAGACAGGGTGGACGAGCAGTACTTC CASSEDRVDEQYF
NA TRBJ2-7 TRBV23-1 NA TGCGCCAGCAGTCTTCTCAATCTTGTCTCAGGGGACGAGCAGTACTTC CASSLLNLVSGDEQYF
NA TRBJ1-1 TRBV29-1 NA TGCAGCGTAACAGGGTCCTACACTGAAGCTTTCTTT CSVTGSYTEAFF
NA TRBJ2-1 TRBV7-9 TRBD2 TGTGCCAGCAGCCCCCGGGGGGGACATGAGCAGTTCTTC CASSPRGGHEQFF
few TRBJ1-4 TRBV28 TRBD1 TGTGCCAGCAGTTCAAAGGACAGGGGGCCGAAGGAAAAACTGTTTTTT CASSSKDRGPKEKLFF